One and the same sample provided the 10 T cell receptor beta chains below, sequenced in a study of CD8 T cells in ankylosing spondylitis. TCRdb reprocessed the 5' RACE reads via MiXCR and lists one record per CDR3 protein. The sample has fewer than 400,000 distinct CDR3 sequences; roughly 14% are singletons. Sequencing was done on a sample of blood, either unsorted or a sorted T cell fraction (not recorded which). The source is a male donor with ankylosing spondylitis or in good health (not recorded which).

This clonotype was seen a handful of times. The V call is TRBV12-3 or TRBV12-4, the J call TRBJ1-5, with 11 positions matching TRBD1. V lost 7 bases to trimming and J lost 3 bases; unmatched junction nucleotides: 5. CDR3 length: 15 residues. CDR3 coding DNA: TGTGCCAGCACTCGGACAGGGGGCTTCAATCAGCCCCAGCATTTT. Amino acid sequence: CASTRTGGFNQPQHF.

This clonotype was counted only a few times. This chain connects TRBV5-1 to TRBJ1-4; TRBD1 agrees at 8 bases. CDR1 is SGHRS and CDR2 is YFSETQ in the germline V gene. The V and J ends lost 4 bases and 6 bases, in that order; junction bases with no gene match: 8. The CDR3 has 15 amino acids. In nucleotides, the CDR3 is TGCGCCAGCAGCACAGGACAGGGATTGGATGAAAAACTGTTTTTT. It yields the protein CASSTGQGLDEKLFF.

This clonotype has more than one count but fewer than ten. V gene TRBV28 combines with J gene TRBJ1-1; D is perhaps TRBD1 (6 bases). The CDR3 has 15 amino acids. V gave up 6 bases and J gave up 0 bases, with 14 bases separating them. CDR1 MDHEN and CDR2 SYDVKM come from the germline V gene. For the CDR3, the DNA is TGTGCCAGCAGCCAACCAGGGGTTTTGAACACTGAAGCTTTCTTT. Translating it yields CASSQPGVLNTEAFF.

This clonotype has more than one count but fewer than ten. The chain recombines TRBV27 with TRBJ2-1; 8 bases match TRBD1. Germline-derived CDR1 and CDR2 are MNHEY and SMNVEV (reference sequence). CDR3 length: 15 residues. J was trimmed by 3 bases and V by 4 bases; bases with no gene match: 5. This chain's CDR3 is CASSSAGTGYNEQFF. CDR3 in DNA: TGTGCCAGCAGTTCCGCCGGGACAGGCTACAATGAGCAGTTCTTC.

This clonotype appeared a few times. The rearrangement links TRBV3-1 to TRBJ2-1, with a possible D match to TRBD2 (5 bases). The CDR3 runs to 15 residues. The ends were cut back, 3 bases at V and 7 bases at J, with 16 bases in the middle. Germline V CDR1 and CDR2: LGHDT, YNNKEL (reference sequence). In nucleotides, the CDR3 is TGTGCCAGCAGCCACGACCTAACGAGGAGGAATGAGCAGTTCTTC. Translation: CASSHDLTRRNEQFF.

The CDR3 DNA sequence: TGTGCCAGCAGTTTACTTTTGGCCGGGGAGCTGTTTTTT. This gives the protein CASSLLLAGELFF. The rearrangement uses TRBV12-3 or TRBV12-4 and TRBJ2-2; D not certain. The CDR3 is 13 amino acids. V was clipped by 2 bases and J by 6 bases, with 7 bases between them.

The table lists this clonotype with a few counts. V usage is TRBV25-1 and J usage is TRBJ2-5; possible D gene TRBD1, 6 bases. Trimming removed 0 bases at V and 2 bases at J, with 13 bases between. This CDR3 spans 16 amino acids. The V gene's germline CDR1 is MGHDK and CDR2 SYGVNS. The CDR3 is CASSEYMAGVQETQYF. The CDR3 region has the DNA TGTGCCAGCAGTGAATACATGGCAGGGGTTCAAGAGACCCAGTACTTC. Variable domain in full (rest from reference TRBV25-1 and TRBJ2-5): EADIYQTPRYLVIGTGKKITLECSQTMGHDKMYWYQQDPGMELHLIHYSYGVNSTEKGDLSSESTVSRIRTEHFPLTLESARPSHTSQYLCASSEYMAGVQETQYFGPGTRLLVL.

The genes are TRBV6-2 or TRBV6-3 and TRBJ2-3; 13 positions match TRBD2. Germline loops: CDR1 MNHEY, CDR2 SVGEGT. The CDR3 sequence is 15 residues long. Trimming took 2 bases from V and 5 from J; bases not matched to a gene: 1. CDR3 loop: CASSYGLAGVDTQYF. The CDR3, as DNA: TGTGCCAGCAGTTACGGACTAGCGGGAGTAGATACGCAGTATTTT.

The V call is TRBV5-1, the J call TRBJ2-7; D not certain. Trimming removed 0 bases at V and 4 bases at J, with 20 bases between. Per the germline V gene, CDR1 is SGHRS and CDR2 is YFSETQ. This CDR3 has 17 residues. The CDR3 region is CASSLVGQNLMRYEQYF. The CDR3 nucleotides are TGCGCCAGCAGCTTGGTCGGCCAGAACTTAATGCGGTACGAGCAGTACTTC.

This chain uses TRBV6-5 with TRBJ1-2; D remains ambiguous. This CDR3 is built from 13 residues. V gave up 9 bases and J gave up 2 bases, with 13 bases separating them. CDR1 and CDR2 from the germline V gene are MNHEY and SVGAGI. CDR3 DNA sequence: TGTGCCAGTGAGATACTACGGAACTATGGCTACACCTTC. Residues: CASEILRNYGYTF.